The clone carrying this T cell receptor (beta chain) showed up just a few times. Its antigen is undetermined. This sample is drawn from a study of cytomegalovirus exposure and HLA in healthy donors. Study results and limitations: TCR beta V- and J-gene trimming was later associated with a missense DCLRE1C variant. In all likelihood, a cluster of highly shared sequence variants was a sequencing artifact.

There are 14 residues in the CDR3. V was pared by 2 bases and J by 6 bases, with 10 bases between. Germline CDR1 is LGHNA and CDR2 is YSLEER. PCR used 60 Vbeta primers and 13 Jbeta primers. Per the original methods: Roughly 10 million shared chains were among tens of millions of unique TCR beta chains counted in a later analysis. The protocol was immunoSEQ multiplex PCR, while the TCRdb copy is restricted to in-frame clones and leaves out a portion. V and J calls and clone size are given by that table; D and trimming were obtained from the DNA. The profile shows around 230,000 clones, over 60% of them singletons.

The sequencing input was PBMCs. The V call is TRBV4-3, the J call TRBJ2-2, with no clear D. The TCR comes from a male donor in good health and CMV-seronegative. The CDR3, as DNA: TGCGCCAGCAGCCAACTGTCCCAGGCCGGGGAGCTGTTTTTT. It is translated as CASSQLSQAGELFF.